One sample yielded the 14 T cell receptor beta chains listed below, sequenced in a study of cytomegalovirus exposure and HLA in healthy donors. The PCR used 60 Vbeta and 13 Jbeta primers. TCRdb keeps only in-frame clones here, not all; method: immunoSEQ multiplex PCR. Of about 170,000 clones listed, about 82% are singletons. Source material: PBMCs. The receptors were sampled from a woman between 50 and 59 years old in good health and CMV-seropositive.

The rearrangement uses TRBV27 and TRBJ2-1, with 7 bases fitting TRBD2. Losses at the gene ends were 7 bases for V and 9 bases for J; bases not matched to a gene: 15. Germline values: CDR1 MNHEY, CDR2 SMNVEV (reference sequence). This CDR3 region has 15 residues. The CDR3 region has the DNA TGTGCCAGCACCCCGTGGGGAGGGAGGGGAGTTGAGCAGTTCTTC. Protein product: CASTPWGGRGVEQFF.

V is TRBV18 and J is TRBJ2-2; TRBD1 aligns across 8 bases. Germline V gives CDR1 KGHSH, CDR2 LQKENI. The ends lost 4 bases at V and 9 bases at J; junction bases unmatched: 4. There are 13 residues in the CDR3. CDR3 loop: CASSHQGARELFF. The CDR3 nucleotides are TGTGCCAGCTCACACCAGGGGGCGCGGGAGCTGTTTTTT.

This chain links TRBV5-1 with TRBJ2-7, with D unresolved. The CDR3 extends over 13 amino acids. Germline-derived CDR1 and CDR2 are SGHRS and YFSETQ. The V gene lost 4 bases and the J gene lost 4 bases, with 12 bases spanning the gap. Here the CDR3 DNA reads TGCGCCAGCAGCCAGGCGCCCACTTACGAGCAGTACTTC. Its protein product is CASSQAPTYEQYF.

The V gene is TRBV5-6, the J gene TRBJ1-2, with D perhaps matching TRBD1 (6 bases). The CDR3 runs to 14 residues. Looked up from germline, CDR1 is SGHDT and CDR2 is YYEEEE. Trimming cost V 2 bases and J 4 bases, with 12 bases left between them. CDR3 in DNA: TGTGCCAGCAGCTTAGGGGGTACCAGCTATGGCTACACCTTC. Its translation: CASSLGGTSYGYTF.

The chain couples TRBV28 to TRBJ2-7, with 14 positions matching TRBD2. The length of the CDR3 is 15 residues. Trimming removed 5 bases from V and 5 bases from J; junction bases left unmatched: 5. Germline V gene sequence: CDR1 MDHEN, CDR2 SYDVKM. CDR3 residues: CASSLGTSGRNEQYF. Written as DNA, the CDR3 is TGTGCCAGCAGTCTCGGGACTAGCGGGAGAAACGAGCAGTACTTC.

This clone was found once. CDR3 DNA sequence: TGTGCCAGCAGCGTAGTCGGGGGGCGGTACACCTTC. Its translation is CASSVVGGRYTF. This chain uses TRBV9 with TRBJ1-2, with a weak D call TRBD1 (6 bases). This CDR3 contains 12 residues. Trimming removed 0 bases at V and 11 bases at J, with 11 bases between. The germline gives CDR1 SGDLS, CDR2 YYNGEE.

The chain combines TRBV2 with TRBJ1-5, with D hard to call. The V gene's germline CDR1 is SNHLY and CDR2 FYNNEI. V was trimmed by 6 bases and J by 5 bases, leaving 11 bases between them. This CDR3 contains 13 residues. The DNA of the CDR3 is TGTGCCAGCAGAAAGGAGTACGATCAGCCCCAGCATTTT. It is translated as CASRKEYDQPQHF.

This clone was detected a few times. The V gene is TRBV4-3, the J gene TRBJ1-1; D unclear. This CDR3 is 13 amino acids long. V dropped 2 bases and J dropped 4 bases, with 8 bases sitting between them. Germline V lookup: CDR1 LGHNA, CDR2 YSLEER. The CDR3 coding sequence is TGCGCCAGCAGCCAAACGTTGAGCACTGAAGCTTTCTTT. Its translation is CASSQTLSTEAFF.

The chain is built from TRBV11-2 and TRBJ1-2, with D unresolved. CDR3 length equals 14 residues. V was cut by 5 bases and J by 3 bases, with 13 bases left in between. Germline values: CDR1 SGHAT, CDR2 FQNNGV. The CDR3 sequence is CASSNPGTDYGYTF. DNA for the CDR3: TGTGCCAGCAGCAACCCGGGTACGGACTATGGCTACACCTTC.

The chain has TRBV28 and TRBJ1-2, with 9 positions matching TRBD1. The CDR3 is made up of 11 amino acids. J lost 11 bases, V lost 7 bases, and 5 bases had no gene match. Germline V gives CDR1 MDHEN, CDR2 SYDVKM. CDR3 nucleotide sequence: TGTGCCAGCACTGGGACAGGGCCATACACCTTC. Translating it yields CASTGTGPYTF.

This clone was seen a handful of times. The J gene is TRBJ2-6, the V gene TRBV19, with TRBD1 matching over 8 bases. Germline loops: CDR1 LNHDA, CDR2 SQIVND (reference sequence). V trimming: 6 bases; J trimming: 0 bases; junction bases outside the gene matches: 7. The CDR3 totals 17 residues. This CDR3 is CASRRDRSVSGANVLTF. The CDR3 DNA reads as TGTGCCAGTAGGAGGGACAGGAGCGTCTCTGGGGCCAACGTCCTGACTTTC.

This chain links TRBV28 with TRBJ2-4, with 7 bases fitting TRBD1. Germline V CDR1 and CDR2: MDHEN, SYDVKM. The CDR3 is 15 amino acids. The ends lost 6 bases at V and 5 bases at J; junction bases unmatched: 10. The CDR3 nucleotides read TGTGCCAGCAGCCTTACAGGGGTCTATGAAAACATTCAGTACTTC. Its protein is CASSLTGVYENIQYF. The whole variable domain, filled in from reference TRBV28 and TRBJ2-4, reads DVKVTQSSRYLVKRTGEKVFLECVQDMDHENMFWYRQDPGLGLRLIYFSYDVKMKEKGDIPEGYSVSREKKERFSLILESASTNQTSMYLCASSLTGVYENIQYFGAGTRLSVL.

The rearrangement links TRBV28 to TRBJ2-7, with 9 bases aligning to TRBD2. The germline CDR1 and CDR2 sequences are MDHEN and SYDVKM. The V and J ends lost 3 bases and 5 bases, in that order; junction bases with no gene match: 17. This CDR3 has 18 amino acids. The CDR3: CASSFNRQGSGSLNEQYF. CDR3 nucleotides: TGTGCCAGCAGTTTTAACAGACAGGGTAGCGGGAGTCTAAACGAGCAGTACTTC.

The chain employs TRBV29-1 and TRBJ1-1, with D perhaps TRBD1 (5 bases). This CDR3 comprises 13 residues. V was clipped by 7 bases and J by 4 bases, with 16 bases between them. CDR1 is SQVTM, CDR2 ANQGSEA, per germline. CDR3 in DNA: TGCAGCGCCTGGACAACAAGGGGCACTGAAGCTTTCTTT. Its translation is CSAWTTRGTEAFF.